One sample yielded the 30 T cell receptor beta chains listed below, sequenced in a study of blood T cells in healthy people across ages. A second PCR of roughly 7 to 11 cycles used a sample-barcoded 5' primer and a J-beta primer mix. TCRdb re-called the 5' RACE reads with MiXCR, one entry per CDR3 protein. Counted here are around 1,000,000 distinct CDR3 sequences, less than 25% occurring once; the ten biggest clones make up about 0.8%. These sequences were also reported in another study, on T cells of mothers and their children.

Sequenced sample: blood. Every receptor here comes from a girl aged 2 to 10 in good health.

This clonotype occurred a few times. V gene TRBV7-2 combines with J gene TRBJ2-5; 9 nucleotides match TRBD2. There are 14 residues in the CDR3. V lost 1 base to trimming and J lost 14 bases; unmatched junction nucleotides: 11. Germline V gene data show CDR1 as SGHTA and CDR2 as FQGNSA. The CDR3 is CASSLGGGSGGSYF. The CDR3 DNA reads as TGTGCCAGCAGCTTAGGCGGCGGTAGCGGGGGTTCCTACTTC.

This clonotype was observed a few times. This chain joins TRBV25-1 and TRBJ2-1; D may be TRBD2 (5 bases). The CDR3 is 16 residues long. Germline values: CDR1 MGHDK, CDR2 SYGVNS. V lost 8 bases and J lost 3, with 20 bases in between. Written as DNA, the CDR3 is TGTGCCAGCGGCTTCCCCATGGGAGAAAGCTACAATGAGCAGTTCTTC. Translated, it gives CASGFPMGESYNEQFF.

This clonotype came up many times. The V call is TRBV28, the J call TRBJ1-2; no reliable D call. Germline lookup yields CDR1 MDHEN and CDR2 SYDVKM. The V end was cut by 2 bases, the J end by 4 bases, with 8 bases between. This CDR3 has 13 amino acids. In DNA, the CDR3 is TGTGCCAGCAGTTTAAGCAGGAGCTATGGCTACACCTTC. It is translated as CASSLSRSYGYTF.

The V and J genes are TRBV20-1 and TRBJ2-5; TRBD1 is a possible D gene (5 bases). There are 13 residues in the CDR3. Germline V gene lookup returns CDR1 DFQATT and CDR2 SNEGSKA (reference sequence). V lost 5 bases and J lost 9, with 19 bases in between. CDR3 loop: CSALQDNKGAQYF. The CDR3 bases are TGCAGTGCTTTACAGGACAATAAAGGGGCCCAGTACTTC.

V is TRBV6-2 or TRBV6-3 and J is TRBJ2-3, with D unclear. CDR3 length: 12 amino acids. V lost 8 bases, J lost 6 bases, and 12 bases lay in between. The germline gives CDR1 MNHEY, CDR2 SVGEGT. CDR3 amino acids: CASGSRWDTQYF. The CDR3 region has the DNA TGTGCCAGCGGATCCCGATGGGATACGCAGTATTTT.

Only one count was recorded for this clonotype. The chain carries TRBV4-3 and TRBJ1-1; D perhaps matches TRBD1 (6 bases). Germline V gene sequence: CDR1 LGHNA, CDR2 YSLEER. The CDR3 consists of 15 residues. The germline V and J ends were trimmed by 3 bases and 1 base, with 12 bases remaining between them. The CDR3 nucleotides read TGCGCCAGCAGCCAGGGTGGACAGCCGAACACTGAAGCTTTCTTT. Translated: CASSQGGQPNTEAFF.

The rearrangement uses TRBV29-1 and TRBJ2-7; 7 bases agree with TRBD2. Germline CDR1 is SQVTM and CDR2 is ANQGSEA. J was trimmed by 0 bases and V by 7 bases; bases with no gene match: 6. The CDR3 covers 13 residues. The CDR3 DNA reads TGCAGCGGCCTAGCGGCGAGCTCCTACGAGCAGTACTTC. This sequence encodes CSGLAASSYEQYF.

This clonotype has a single count. J is TRBJ2-7 and V is TRBV27; tentative D call: TRBD2 (5 bases). V was shortened by 4 bases and J by 2 bases, with 15 bases between the two germline ends. The germline V gene encodes CDR1 MNHEY and CDR2 SMNVEV (reference sequence). CDR3 length: 15 amino acids. The DNA for the CDR3 is TGTGCCAGCAGTTCCGGAACGGGGTTCGCCTACGAGCAGTACTTC. Translated: CASSSGTGFAYEQYF.

This clonotype was counted a few times. This rearrangement joins TRBV9 to TRBJ2-6, with D maybe TRBD1 (5 bases). Germline CDR1 SGDLS, CDR2 YYNGEE. CDR3 length: 17 amino acids. Trimming took off 0 bases at V and 0 bases at J, with 10 bases between the two ends. Written as DNA, the CDR3 is TGTGCCAGCAGCGTAGCCACGACAGTCTCTGGGGCCAACGTCCTGACTTTC. Its translation: CASSVATTVSGANVLTF.

This clonotype was seen only a few times. The rearrangement uses TRBV20-1 and TRBJ2-3; no firm D call. V shed 3 bases and J shed 8 bases, with 12 bases lying between them. In germline, CDR1 is DFQATT, CDR2 SNEGSKA (reference sequence). The CDR3 covers 12 residues. The CDR3, as DNA: TGCAGTGCTAGCCGCCTCCTTGGTACGCAGTATTTT. This sequence encodes CSASRLLGTQYF.

The V gene is TRBV29-1, the J gene TRBJ2-5; D is perhaps TRBD1 or TRBD2 (5 bases each). Germline values: CDR1 SQVTM, CDR2 ANQGSEA. Trimming cost V 4 bases and J 4 bases, with 13 bases left between them. The CDR3 consists of 13 residues. The CDR3 DNA sequence: TGCAGCGTTGCCGGGACGGGCGTAGAGACCCAGTACTTC. Amino acid sequence: CSVAGTGVETQYF.

The chain's CDR3 is CSVLQDGIQYF. In DNA form, the CDR3 reads TGCAGCGTTCTCCAAGATGGGATTCAGTACTTC. V usage is TRBV29-1 and J usage is TRBJ2-4, with D unclear. Trimming took 5 bases from V and 10 from J, leaving 12 bases between them. Germline assignment: CDR1 SQVTM and CDR2 ANQGSEA. CDR3 size: 11 residues.

The V and J genes are TRBV29-1 and TRBJ2-5, with a weak D call TRBD1 (7 bases). Trimming removed 6 bases from V and 4 bases from J, with 12 bases in between. The germline V gene has CDR1 SQVTM and CDR2 ANQGSEA. This CDR3 is 12 amino acids long. The CDR3 region is CSVGGQSETQYF. CDR3 sequence (DNA): TGCAGCGTGGGGGGACAGTCAGAGACCCAGTACTTC. The full variable domain, its missing parts supplied by reference TRBV29-1 and TRBJ2-5, is SAVISQKPSRDICQRGTSLTIQCQVDSQVTMMFWYRQQPGQSLTLIATANQGSEATYESGFVIDKFPISRPNLTFSTLTVSNMSPEDSSIYLCSVGGQSETQYFGPGTRLLVL.

V gene TRBV12-3 or TRBV12-4 combines with J gene TRBJ2-5; 13 bases are shared with TRBD2. The CDR3 covers 18 residues. The J segment lost 2 bases and the V segment lost 5 bases, leaving 11 bases of the junction unmatched. CDR3 nucleotide sequence: TGTGCCAGCAGTGGGGTCGGACTAGCGGGGGCCGGACAAGAGACCCAGTACTTC. This gives the protein CASSGVGLAGAGQETQYF.

As to this clonotype: A much larger clone differs from this one at a single base, so this may be a read error. The V and J genes are TRBV6-1 and TRBJ2-2; no definite D call. There are 13 residues in the CDR3. Germline-derived CDR1 and CDR2 are MNHNS and SASEGT. V lost 5 bases and J 3 bases, leaving 7 bases between the germline ends. The CDR3 nucleotides are TGTGCCAGCAGTCCCCGGTACACCGGGGAGCTGTTTTTT. This sequence encodes CASSPRYTGELFF.

V gene TRBV9 combines with J gene TRBJ2-2, with D uncertain. The germline V gene encodes CDR1 SGDLS and CDR2 YYNGEE. With 0 bases removed from V and 6 bases from J, the gap between germline ends came to 6 bases. The CDR3 length is 13 residues. DNA of the CDR3: TGTGCCAGCAGCGTAGCTAGTGCCGGGGAGCTGTTTTTT. Amino acid sequence: CASSVASAGELFF.

J is TRBJ2-3 and V is TRBV18, with TRBD2 identical over 8 bases. The CDR3 consists of 15 residues. The V gene's germline CDR1 is KGHSH and CDR2 LQKENI. J lost 1 base, V lost 3 bases, and 3 bases had no gene match. The chain's CDR3 is CASSPRRGGTDTQYF. DNA of the CDR3: TGTGCCAGCTCACCCAGGCGGGGGGGCACAGATACGCAGTATTTT.

This clonotype appeared a few times. J is TRBJ1-2 and V is TRBV4-3; TRBD1 agrees at 8 bases. This CDR3 spans 15 amino acids. V was clipped by 2 bases and J by 5 bases; unmatched bases: 7. The germline gives CDR1 LGHNA, CDR2 YSLEER. The CDR3 region has the DNA TGCGCCAGCAGCCAATTGCAGGGGGCGGAATATGGCTACACCTTC. Translation gives CASSQLQGAEYGYTF.

There are a few counts of this clonotype. CDR3 region: CASRPLAGAYEQYF. In DNA form, the CDR3 reads TGTGCCAGCAGGCCCCTAGCGGGGGCCTACGAGCAGTACTTC. The genes are TRBV28 and TRBJ2-5; 10 bases match TRBD2. The J call may be mistaken, given a closer DNA end match to TRBJ2-7. Germline V lookup: CDR1 MDHEN, CDR2 SYDVKM. The CDR3 sequence is 14 residues long.

A few counts support this clonotype. The gene calls are TRBV11-3 and TRBJ2-4; D is unclear. The V and J ends lost 2 bases and 0 bases respectively, with 5 bases between them. Germline lookup yields CDR1 SGHNT and CDR2 YENEEA. There are 14 residues in the CDR3. CDR3 loop: CASSLNPAKNIQYF. The CDR3 region has the DNA TGTGCCAGCAGCTTAAACCCAGCCAAAAACATTCAGTACTTC.

This clonotype was detected a few times. The CDR3 loop reads CSAPLAGGLYEQYF. In DNA, the CDR3 is TGCAGTGCTCCACTAGCGGGCGGACTCTACGAGCAGTACTTC. The chain couples TRBV20-1 to TRBJ2-7; 9 bases are shared with TRBD2. J lost 3 bases, V lost 5 bases, and 8 bases had no gene match. Germline V lookup: CDR1 DFQATT, CDR2 SNEGSKA (reference sequence). This CDR3 is built from 14 residues.

J is TRBJ2-5 and V is TRBV7-2; 8 positions agree with TRBD1. J lost 7 bases, V lost 1 base, and 5 bases had no gene match. The CDR3 loop spans 14 amino acids. Germline CDR1 is SGHTA and CDR2 is FQGNSA. CDR3 region: CASSLEGGQGTQYF. In DNA form, the CDR3 reads TGTGCCAGCAGCTTAGAGGGTGGACAGGGGACCCAGTACTTC.

In regard to this clonotype: Mismatch with germline at one junction end may stem from a read error. The chain links TRBV13 to TRBJ2-5, with D possibly called TRBD1 or TRBD2 (5 bases each). The CDR3 consists of 12 residues. Looked up from germline, CDR1 is PRHDT and CDR2 is FYEKMQ (reference sequence). The CDR3 is CASSPSGTLPIF. In DNA, the CDR3 is TGTGCCAGCAGCCCCTCCGGGACCCTCCCAATCTTC.

This clonotype was observed a handful of times. This chain joins TRBV5-1 and TRBJ2-7; D is undetermined. Germline V gene sequence: CDR1 SGHRS, CDR2 YFSETQ. Trimming shortened V by 0 bases and J by 3 bases, and 7 bases separated the two germline ends. The CDR3 sequence is 13 residues long. Written as DNA, the CDR3 is TGCGCCAGCAGCTTGGAAATCGGCTACGAGCAGTACTTC. Translation: CASSLEIGYEQYF.

The chain combines TRBV11-2 with TRBJ1-3; D not resolved. This CDR3 comprises 15 residues. CDR1 is SGHAT, CDR2 FQNNGV, per germline. Trimming shortened V by 4 bases and J by 8 bases, and 18 bases separated the two germline ends. CDR3 sequence (DNA): TGTGCCAGCAGCTCAGGACGAGGCCCTGGGGACACCATATATTTT. Protein product: CASSSGRGPGDTIYF.

About this clonotype itself: One end of the junction does not line up with germline, which may come from a read error. V gene TRBV3-1 combines with J gene TRBJ2-2; 7 nucleotides align to TRBD2. Germline V gene data show CDR1 as LGHDT and CDR2 as YNNKEL (reference sequence). This CDR3 has 16 residues. CDR3 bases: TGTACCAGCAGCCCAGATGCGGGGGTGAACACCGGGGAGCTGTTTTTT. This translates into CTSSPDAGVNTGELFF.

The CDR3, as DNA: TGCAGCGTTACAATGCACACTGAAGCTTTCTTT. This encodes CSVTMHTEAFF. The rearrangement uses TRBV29-1 and TRBJ1-1; no clear D. Trimming removed 5 bases at V and 3 bases at J, with 7 bases between. Germline lookup yields CDR1 SQVTM and CDR2 ANQGSEA. CDR3 length equals 11 residues.

The rearrangement uses TRBV4-1 and TRBJ1-3, with D unclear. Trimming pared 4 bases from V and 0 bases from J, leaving 16 bases between. Per germline, CDR1 MGHRA and CDR2 YSYEKL. The CDR3 length is 17 residues. CDR3 DNA: TGCGCCAGCAGCCTCGCGGACCGGTCGCGCTCTGGAAACACCATATATTTT. Amino acid sequence: CASSLADRSRSGNTIYF.

The CDR3 protein is CASSLMTGWEETQYF. The CDR3 nucleotides are TGCGCCAGCAGCTTGATGACAGGGTGGGAGGAGACCCAGTACTTC. The chain carries TRBV5-1 and TRBJ2-5, with 7 positions matching TRBD1. V dropped 1 base and J dropped 5; count of bases not matched to a gene: 8. There are 15 residues in the CDR3. Germline CDR1 is SGHRS and CDR2 is YFSETQ.

This clonotype was observed a handful of times. V is TRBV4-1 and J is TRBJ1-1; a weak D match, TRBD1 (5 bases). V was cut by 5 bases and J by 9 bases, with 25 bases left in between. Per the germline V gene, CDR1 is MGHRA and CDR2 is YSYEKL. The CDR3 is 16 amino acids. CDR3 DNA: TGCGCCAGCAGCGAAATTATTAACGCCGGGACCGAGAAAGCTTTCTTT. Translated, it gives CASSEIINAGTEKAFF.